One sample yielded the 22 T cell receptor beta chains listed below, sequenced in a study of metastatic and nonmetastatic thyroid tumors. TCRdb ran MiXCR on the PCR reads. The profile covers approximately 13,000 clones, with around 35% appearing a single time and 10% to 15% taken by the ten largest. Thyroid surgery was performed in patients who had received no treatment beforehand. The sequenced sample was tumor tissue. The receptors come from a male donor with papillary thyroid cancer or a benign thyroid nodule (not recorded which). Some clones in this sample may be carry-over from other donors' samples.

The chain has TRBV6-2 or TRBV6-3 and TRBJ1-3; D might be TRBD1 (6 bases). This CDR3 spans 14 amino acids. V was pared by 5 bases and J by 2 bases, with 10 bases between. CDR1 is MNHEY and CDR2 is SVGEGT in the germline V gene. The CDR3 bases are TGTGCCAGCAGTCGACAGGTAGCTGGAAACACCATATATTTT. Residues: CASSRQVAGNTIYF.

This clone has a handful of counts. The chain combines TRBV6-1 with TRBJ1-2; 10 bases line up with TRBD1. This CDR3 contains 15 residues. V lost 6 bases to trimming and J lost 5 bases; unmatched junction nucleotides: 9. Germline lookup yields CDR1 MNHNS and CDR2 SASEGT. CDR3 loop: CASSRGGTGEYGYTF. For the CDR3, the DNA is TGTGCCAGCAGCCGAGGAGGGACAGGGGAATATGGCTACACCTTC.

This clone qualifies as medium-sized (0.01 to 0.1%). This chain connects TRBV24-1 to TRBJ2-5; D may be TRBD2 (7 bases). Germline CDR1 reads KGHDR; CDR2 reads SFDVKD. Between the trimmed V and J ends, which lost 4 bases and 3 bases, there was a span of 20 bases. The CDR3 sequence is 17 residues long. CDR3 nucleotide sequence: TGTGCCACCAGTGACCAACCCCCTTGGGGGGGCGAAGAGACCCAGTACTTC. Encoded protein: CATSDQPPWGGEETQYF.

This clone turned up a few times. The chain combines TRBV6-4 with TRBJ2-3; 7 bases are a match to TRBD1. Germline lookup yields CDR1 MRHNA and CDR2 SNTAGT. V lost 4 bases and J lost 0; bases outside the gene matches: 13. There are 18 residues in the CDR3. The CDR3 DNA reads TGTGCCAGCAGTGCCAAGGGGGACAGCCTTTCTAGCACAGATACGCAGTATTTT. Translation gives CASSAKGDSLSSTDTQYF.

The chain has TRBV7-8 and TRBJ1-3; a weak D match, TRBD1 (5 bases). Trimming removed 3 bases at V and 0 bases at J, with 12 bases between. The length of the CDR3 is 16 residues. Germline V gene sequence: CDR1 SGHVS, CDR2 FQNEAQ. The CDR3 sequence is CASSFDPGPSGNTIYF. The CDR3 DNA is TGTGCCAGCAGCTTTGATCCGGGACCCTCTGGAAACACCATATATTTT.

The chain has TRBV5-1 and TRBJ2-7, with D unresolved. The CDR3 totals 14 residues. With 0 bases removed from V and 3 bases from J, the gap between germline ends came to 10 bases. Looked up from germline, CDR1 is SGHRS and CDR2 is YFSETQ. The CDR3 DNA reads TGCGCCAGCAGCTTGGGTGGCGGCGGCTACGAGCAGTACTTC. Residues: CASSLGGGGYEQYF.

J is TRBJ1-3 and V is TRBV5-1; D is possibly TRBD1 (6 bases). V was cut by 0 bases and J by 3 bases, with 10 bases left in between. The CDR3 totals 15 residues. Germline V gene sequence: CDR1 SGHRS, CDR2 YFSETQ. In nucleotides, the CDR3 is TGCGCCAGCAGCTTGGGTGCAGGGGATGGAAACACCATATATTTT. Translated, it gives CASSLGAGDGNTIYF.

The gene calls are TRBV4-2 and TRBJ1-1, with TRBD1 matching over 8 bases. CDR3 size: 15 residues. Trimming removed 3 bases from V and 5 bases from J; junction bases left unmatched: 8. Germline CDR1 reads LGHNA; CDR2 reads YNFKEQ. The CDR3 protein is CASSHGQGPMTEAFF. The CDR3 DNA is TGTGCCAGCAGCCACGGACAGGGCCCGATGACTGAAGCTTTCTTT.

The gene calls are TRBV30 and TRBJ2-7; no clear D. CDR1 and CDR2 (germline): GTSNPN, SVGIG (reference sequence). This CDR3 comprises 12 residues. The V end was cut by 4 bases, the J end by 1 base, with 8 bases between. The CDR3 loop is CAWNGDSYEQYF. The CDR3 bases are TGTGCCTGGAATGGGGATTCCTACGAGCAGTACTTC. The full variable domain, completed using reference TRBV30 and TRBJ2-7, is SQTIHQWPATLVQPVGSPLSLECTVEGTSNPNLYWYRQAAGRGLQLLFYSVGIGQISSEVPQNLSASRPQDRQFILSSKKLLLSDSGFYLCAWNGDSYEQYFGPGTRLTVT.

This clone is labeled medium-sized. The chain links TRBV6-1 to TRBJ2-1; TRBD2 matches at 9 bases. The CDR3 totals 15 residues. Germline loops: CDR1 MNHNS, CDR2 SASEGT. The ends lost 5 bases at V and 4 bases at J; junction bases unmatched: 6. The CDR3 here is CASSPLAGKYNEQFF. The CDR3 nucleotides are TGTGCCAGCAGTCCCCTAGCGGGGAAATACAATGAGCAGTTCTTC.

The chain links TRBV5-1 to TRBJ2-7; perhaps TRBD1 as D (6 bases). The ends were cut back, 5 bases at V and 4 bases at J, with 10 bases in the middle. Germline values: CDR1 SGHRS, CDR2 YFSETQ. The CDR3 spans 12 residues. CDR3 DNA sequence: TGCGCCAGCAGTATACAGGGTTACGAGCAGTACTTC. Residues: CASSIQGYEQYF.

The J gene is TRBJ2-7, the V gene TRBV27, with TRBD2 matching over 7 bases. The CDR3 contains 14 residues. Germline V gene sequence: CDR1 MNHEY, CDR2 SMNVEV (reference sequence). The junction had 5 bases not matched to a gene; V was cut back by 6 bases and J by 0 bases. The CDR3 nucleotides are TGTGCCAGCAGAGTTAGCGGGTCCTCCTACGAGCAGTACTTC. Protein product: CASRVSGSSYEQYF.

CDR3 region: CASSAFPLEVRDETQYF. The DNA of the CDR3 is TGCGCCAGCAGCGCCTTCCCGCTAGAGGTGAGGGATGAGACCCAGTACTTC. This chain connects TRBV5-1 to TRBJ2-5; D perhaps matches TRBD2 (5 bases). The CDR3 length is 17 residues. CDR1 and CDR2 (germline): SGHRS, YFSETQ. The V end lost 4 bases, the J end lost 5 bases, and 24 bases lay between the germline ends. Drawing the rest from reference TRBV5-1 and TRBJ2-5, the complete variable domain is KAGVTQTPRYLIKTRGQQVTLSCSPISGHRSVSWYQQTPGQGLQFLFEYFSETQRNKGNFPGRFSGRQFSNSRSEMNVSTLELGDSALYLCASSAFPLEVRDETQYFGPGTRLLVL.

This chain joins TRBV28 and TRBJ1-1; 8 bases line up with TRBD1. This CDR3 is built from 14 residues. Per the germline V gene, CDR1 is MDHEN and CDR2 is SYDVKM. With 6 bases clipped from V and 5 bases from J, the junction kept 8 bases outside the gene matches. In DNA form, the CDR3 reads TGTGCCAGCAGAAGGACAGGGCCGGGGACTGAAGCTTTCTTT. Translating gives CASRRTGPGTEAFF.

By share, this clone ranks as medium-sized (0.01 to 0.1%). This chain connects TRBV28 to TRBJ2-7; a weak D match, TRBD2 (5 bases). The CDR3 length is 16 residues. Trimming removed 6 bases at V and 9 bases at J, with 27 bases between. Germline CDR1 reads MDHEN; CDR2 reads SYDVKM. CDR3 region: CASSSTNGLIRYRQYF. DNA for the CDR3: TGTGCCAGCAGCTCCACAAACGGACTTATTCGGTATCGGCAGTACTTC.

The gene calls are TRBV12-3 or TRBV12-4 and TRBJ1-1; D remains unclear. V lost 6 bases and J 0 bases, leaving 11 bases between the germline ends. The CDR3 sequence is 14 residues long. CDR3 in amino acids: CASSRRALNTEAFF. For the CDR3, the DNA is TGTGCCAGCAGCCGACGGGCCTTGAACACTGAAGCTTTCTTT.

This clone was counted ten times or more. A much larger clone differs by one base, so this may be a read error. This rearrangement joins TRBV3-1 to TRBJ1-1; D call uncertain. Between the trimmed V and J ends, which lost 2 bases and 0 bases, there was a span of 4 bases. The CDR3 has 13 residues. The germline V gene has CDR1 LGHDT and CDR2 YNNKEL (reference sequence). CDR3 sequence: CASSQLMNTEAFF. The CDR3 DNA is TGTGCCAGCAGCCAACTTATGAACACTGAAGCTTTCTTT. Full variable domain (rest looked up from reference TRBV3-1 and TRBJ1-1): DTAVSQTPKYLVTQMGNDKSIKCEQNLGHDTMYWYKQDSKKFLKIMFSYNNKELIINETVPNRFSPKSPDKAHLNLHINSLELGDSAVYFCASSQLMNTEAFFGQGTRLTVV.

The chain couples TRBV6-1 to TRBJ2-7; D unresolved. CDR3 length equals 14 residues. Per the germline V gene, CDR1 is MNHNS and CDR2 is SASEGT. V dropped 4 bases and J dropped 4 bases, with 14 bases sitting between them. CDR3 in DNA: TGTGCCAGCAGTGGTGAGAGCGATTGGTACGAGCAGTACTTC. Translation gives CASSGESDWYEQYF.

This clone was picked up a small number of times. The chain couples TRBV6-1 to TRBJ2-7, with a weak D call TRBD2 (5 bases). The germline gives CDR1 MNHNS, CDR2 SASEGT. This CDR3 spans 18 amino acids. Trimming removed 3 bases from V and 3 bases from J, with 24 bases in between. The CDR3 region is CASSDLGVHSPPRYEQYF. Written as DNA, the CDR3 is TGTGCCAGCAGTGATCTCGGGGTTCATAGTCCCCCCCGCTACGAGCAGTACTTC.

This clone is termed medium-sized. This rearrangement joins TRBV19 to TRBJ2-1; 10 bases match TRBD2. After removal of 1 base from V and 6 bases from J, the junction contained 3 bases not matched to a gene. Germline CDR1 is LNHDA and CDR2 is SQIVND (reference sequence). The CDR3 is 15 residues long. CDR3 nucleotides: TGTGCCAGTAGTATAGGGTCTAGCGGGGGCAATGAGCAGTTCTTC. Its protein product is CASSIGSSGGNEQFF.

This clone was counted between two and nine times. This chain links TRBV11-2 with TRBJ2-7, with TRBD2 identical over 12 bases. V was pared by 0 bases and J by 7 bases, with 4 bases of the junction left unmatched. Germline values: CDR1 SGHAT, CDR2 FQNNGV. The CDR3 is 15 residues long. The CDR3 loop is CASSLDPSGRGEQYF. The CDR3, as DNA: TGTGCCAGCAGCTTAGATCCTAGCGGGAGGGGGGAGCAGTACTTC.

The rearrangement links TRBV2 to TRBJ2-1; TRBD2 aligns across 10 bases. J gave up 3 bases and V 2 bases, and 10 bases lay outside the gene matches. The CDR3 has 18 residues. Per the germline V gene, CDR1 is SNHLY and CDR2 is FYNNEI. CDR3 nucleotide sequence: TGTGCCAGCAGTGAAAGGGGGCTAGCGGGAGCTGGCTACAATGAGCAGTTCTTC. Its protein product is CASSERGLAGAGYNEQFF. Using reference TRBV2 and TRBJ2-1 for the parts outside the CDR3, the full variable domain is EPEVTQTPSHQVTQMGQEVILRCVPISNHLYFYWYRQILGQKVEFLVSFYNNEISEKSEIFDDQFSVERPDGSNFTLKIRSTKLEDSAMYFCASSERGLAGAGYNEQFFGPGTRLTVL.